Below are 6 T cell receptor beta chains sequenced from a single sample in a study of blood T cell repertoires in COVID-19. Using immunoSEQ multiplex PCR, the repertoire was profiled, and TCRdb retains in-frame clones only, with some absent. The repertoire holds about 250,000 clones, with about 82% as singletons. Sequencing used peripheral blood. These TCRs come from a woman of 80 years or more with COVID-19, enrolled during active disease.

This clone was picked up one time. The chain employs TRBV12-1 and TRBJ1-3. TRBV12-1 is deemed a pseudogene. The CDR3 contains 14 residues. CDR3 coding DNA: TGTGCCAGCAGCTCGTACGGAGGGGGGGACACCATATATTTT. Translation: CASSSYGGGDTIYF.

The chain combines TRBV28 with TRBJ1-3; 9 bases map to TRBD1. CDR1 is MDHEN and CDR2 is SYDVKM in the germline V gene. V lost 4 bases and J lost 6; bases outside the gene matches: 7. The length of the CDR3 is 15 residues. CDR3 coding DNA: TGTGCCAGCAGTTCGGGACAGGGTAATCAAAACACCATATATTTT. Protein product: CASSSGQGNQNTIYF.

The gene calls are TRBV11-2 and TRBJ2-3; a weak D match, TRBD2 (6 bases). The CDR3 consists of 16 residues. Trimming took off 2 bases at V and 0 bases at J, with 12 bases between the two ends. Germline assignment: CDR1 SGHAT and CDR2 FQNNGV. CDR3 loop: CASSLLAVLSTDTQYF. The CDR3 DNA follows: TGTGCCAGCAGCTTATTAGCGGTGCTTAGCACAGATACGCAGTATTTT.

This rearrangement joins TRBV5-1 to TRBJ1-1; D ambiguous. Trimming stripped 6 bases from V and 5 bases from J, with 20 bases between. The CDR3 extends over 15 amino acids. The germline V gene encodes CDR1 SGHRS and CDR2 YFSETQ. For the CDR3, the DNA is TGCGCCAGCAATCTGGGGTCCGGAGGGTGGACTGAAGCTTTCTTT. Translation gives CASNLGSGGWTEAFF.

The chain is built from TRBV5-1 and TRBJ2-1; 7 positions agree with TRBD2. With 4 bases clipped from V and 12 bases from J, the junction kept 16 bases outside the gene matches. Germline V gives CDR1 SGHRS, CDR2 YFSETQ. The CDR3 extends over 15 amino acids. In DNA, the CDR3 is TGCGCCAGCAGCCCGGGGGGTCTAGGAGAATCGTCGCAGTTCTTC. This translates into CASSPGGLGESSQFF.

This chain joins TRBV5-1 and TRBJ2-7, with TRBD2 identical over 9 bases. Germline CDR1 reads SGHRS; CDR2 reads YFSETQ. Losses at the gene ends were 1 base for V and 6 bases for J; bases not matched to a gene: 5. This CDR3 has 14 amino acids. Here the CDR3 reads CASSLLVAGAEQYF. The CDR3 DNA follows: TGCGCCAGCAGCTTGTTGGTAGCGGGGGCCGAGCAGTACTTC.